A single T cell receptor beta chain is shown here with its context. Its antigen is undetermined. The repertoire was sequenced with immunoSEQ multiplex PCR; TCRdb's copy has only in-frame clones and lacks some. Among about 58,000 clones listed, around 90% were seen once. This sample stems from a study of PD-1 blockade in classical Hodgkin lymphoma. Points from the study as a whole: It was CD4+ TCR diversity, not CD8+, that rose significantly by C4D1.

Following autologous stem cell transplantation, relapse occurred in every patient, and exposure to brentuximab vedotin varied. The patients, who had relapsed/refractory classical Hodgkin lymphoma, achieved best responses of complete response, partial response or progressive disease. This clonotype originated in a human donor with classical Hodgkin lymphoma. The material sequenced was peripheral blood mononuclear cells (PBMCs), taken before the second cycle of nivolumab.

In DNA form, the CDR3 reads TGCGCCAGCAGCTTGGAGTTGGGATACACCGGGGAGCTGTTTTTT. Amino acids: CASSLELGYTGELFF. The chain is built from TRBV5-1 and TRBJ2-2; D is undetermined. V was trimmed by 0 bases and J by 3 bases, leaving 9 bases between them. The CDR3 contains 15 residues. The V gene's germline CDR1 is SGHRS and CDR2 YFSETQ.